The 10 T cell receptor beta chains listed next were all sequenced from one sample in a study of shared clonotypes between healthy human individuals. Clones were sequenced by immunoSEQ multiplex PCR, and TCRdb holds only the in-frame ones, with some missing. The table includes roughly 200,000 clones, around 63% detected once. The specimen sequenced was memory CD4+ T cells sorted from blood. As for subset: CD45RA-negative fraction. These receptors came from a man younger than 40 in good health.

V usage is TRBV18 and J usage is TRBJ2-3; TRBD1 is a possible D gene (6 bases). Germline V gives CDR1 KGHSH, CDR2 LQKENI. Trimming removed 3 bases from V and 0 bases from J, with 13 bases in between. The CDR3 length is 16 residues. CDR3 region: CASSPKGGPSTDTQYF. The DNA for the CDR3 is TGTGCCAGCTCACCTAAAGGGGGACCAAGCACAGATACGCAGTATTTT.

The chain couples TRBV7-2 to TRBJ1-1; tentatively, D is TRBD1 (5 bases). Germline V lookup: CDR1 SGHTA, CDR2 FQGNSA. This CDR3 is 14 amino acids long. Trimming took 1 base from V and 6 from J, leaving 12 bases between them. CDR3 DNA sequence: TGTGCCAGCAGCTTAGTCGGGGGTCGGTCTGAAGCTTTCTTT. Its translation is CASSLVGGRSEAFF.

In this sample, this clone turned up a few times. The chain has TRBV5-1 and TRBJ2-7, with TRBD2 matching over 11 bases. V dropped 0 bases and J dropped 6; count of bases not matched to a gene: 5. The germline V gene has CDR1 SGHRS and CDR2 YFSETQ. There are 15 residues in the CDR3. The CDR3 protein is CASSLGASGRLEQYF. The CDR3 DNA is TGCGCCAGCAGCTTGGGGGCTAGCGGGAGGCTCGAGCAGTACTTC.

V is TRBV10-3 and J is TRBJ1-5, with 8 bases matching TRBD1. From germline, CDR1 is ENHRY and CDR2 SYGVKD. This CDR3 is built from 15 residues. V was clipped by 4 bases and J by 3 bases; unmatched bases: 5. The CDR3, as DNA: TGTGCCATCAGTGTCGGACAGGGATACAATCAGCCCCAGCATTTT. It encodes CAISVGQGYNQPQHF.

The V gene is TRBV27, the J gene TRBJ2-3; D is unclear. CDR1 is MNHEY, CDR2 SMNVEV, per germline (reference sequence). V dropped 5 bases and J dropped 2 bases, with 20 bases sitting between them. The CDR3 sequence is 17 residues long. The CDR3 nucleotides read TGTGCCAGCAGTACGCGACGGCCCGCTCGGGTCACAGATACGCAGTATTTT. It codes for CASSTRRPARVTDTQYF.

J is TRBJ2-1 and V is TRBV6-6; D is undetermined. The germline V gene has CDR1 MNHNY and CDR2 SVGAGI (reference sequence). The length of the CDR3 is 12 residues. The V and J ends lost 3 bases and 9 bases respectively, with 9 bases between them. This CDR3 reads CASSYLGAEQFF. CDR3 nucleotide sequence: TGTGCCAGCAGTTATCTGGGTGCTGAGCAGTTCTTC.

The chain recombines TRBV19 with TRBJ2-2; D is possibly TRBD2 (6 bases). The germline V gene encodes CDR1 LNHDA and CDR2 SQIVND (reference sequence). The CDR3 is made up of 15 amino acids. Trimming took off 5 bases at V and 6 bases at J, with 16 bases between the two ends. CDR3 sequence (DNA): TGTGCCAGTAGTCCTGGGGGGAGGCGGGCCGGGGAGCTGTTTTTT. Amino acids: CASSPGGRRAGELFF.

Turning to this clone: The junction departs from the called germline gene at one end, perhaps through a read error. Other nucleotide sequences from this sample produce the same CDR3. The rearrangement links TRBV7-3 to TRBJ2-3; D call uncertain. The germline V gene has CDR1 SGHTA and CDR2 FQGTGA. The CDR3 consists of 14 residues. The CDR3 DNA reads TGTGCCAGCAGCCTAACCGGGAGCACAGATACGCAGTATTTT. As protein: CASSLTGSTDTQYF. Filled out from reference TRBV7-3 and TRBJ2-3, the complete variable domain reads GAGVSQTPSNKVTEKGKYVELRCDPISGHTALYWYRQSLGQGPEFLIYFQGTGAADDSGLPNDRFFAVRPEGSVSTLKIQRTERGDSAVYLCASSLTGSTDTQYFGPGTRLTVL.

The chain has TRBV10-3 and TRBJ1-1, with D possibly being TRBD1 (5 bases). Germline V gene lookup returns CDR1 ENHRY and CDR2 SYGVKD. The CDR3 is 13 amino acids. Trimming pared 8 bases from V and 9 bases from J, leaving 19 bases between. CDR3 sequence: CAIGQGEGTKAFF. In nucleotides, the CDR3 is TGTGCCATCGGCCAGGGCGAGGGGACTAAAGCTTTCTTT.

The gene calls are TRBV18 and TRBJ2-7; possibly TRBD1 or TRBD2 for D (5 bases each). The V gene lost 3 bases and the J gene lost 5 bases, with 11 bases spanning the gap. This CDR3 contains 13 residues. Germline V gene data show CDR1 as KGHSH and CDR2 as LQKENI. CDR3 sequence (DNA): TGTGCCAGCTCACCGGGACGGAAGGACGAGCAGTACTTC. It specifies CASSPGRKDEQYF. The full variable domain, in which reference TRBV18 and TRBJ2-7 provide the parts outside the CDR3, is NAGVMQNPRHLVRRRGQEARLRCSPMKGHSHVYWYRQLPEEGLKFMVYLQKENIIDESGMPKERFSAEFPKEGPSILRIQQVVRGDSAAYFCASSPGRKDEQYFGPGTRLTVT.